This TCR beta chain comes out of a study of blood T cell repertoires in COVID-19. Study in general: Samples taken during acute and convalescent COVID-19 were collected in the United States, Italy and Spain. Sources were T cells, B-cell-depleted T cells, or PBMCs; the material itself was cDNA or gDNA.

Data came from immunoSEQ multiplex PCR; TCRdb stores just in-frame clones and leaves some out. This table holds fewer than 60,000 clones, around 88% found once. Germline CDR1 is SGDLS and CDR2 is YYNGEE. There are 15 residues in the CDR3. Trimming cost V 0 bases and J 4 bases; bases outside gene matches: 3. The sequence was collected from a woman over 75 with acute or convalescent COVID-19. The chain employs TRBV9 and TRBJ2-2, with 7 bases aligning to TRBD1. The sequenced sample consisted of peripheral blood. This CDR3 is CASSVAGQTTGELFF. The CDR3 DNA sequence: TGTGCCAGCAGCGTAGCGGGACAGACCACCGGGGAGCTGTTTTTT.